The rows below give T cell receptor beta chains drawn from one sample of a study of cytomegalovirus exposure and HLA in healthy donors. The method was immunoSEQ multiplex PCR; TCRdb's version includes in-frame clones alone and lacks a portion of them. The table includes 180,000 or so clones, about 83% detected once. The sample was PBMCs. Every receptor here comes from a female donor in good health and CMV-seronegative. Both conserved end residues are part of each CDR3. D genes are given only for firm matches. Clone size is not always given. Where it is, it says once, few, many or a class for expanded clones.

>TRBV14|-|once|TRBJ1-2
CASSQIRTAPGYTF
TGTGCCAGCAGCCAAATTCGGACAGCTCCCGGCTACACCTTC
>TRBV9|TRBD1|-|TRBJ2-5
CASSARQGPGQTQYF
TGTGCCAGCAGCGCCAGACAGGGGCCGGGACAGACCCAGTACTTC
>TRBV29-1|-|-|TRBJ2-7
CSVEERDEQYF
TGCAGCGTTGAAGAGCGGGACGAGCAGTACTTC
>TRBV6-1|-|-|TRBJ2-7
CASSRQPTYEQYF
TGTGCCAGCTCCAGACAGCCAACCTACGAGCAGTACTTC
>TRBV29-1|-|few|TRBJ2-3
CSVGQPSDTQYF
TGCAGCGTTGGACAGCCCTCGGATACGCAGTATTTT
>TRBV7-9|-|-|TRBJ2-7
CASSLPTRRSMPPNYEQYF
TGTGCCAGCAGCTTACCCACAAGGAGGTCGATGCCCCCCAACTACGAGCAGTACTTC
>TRBV29-1|-|-|TRBJ1-3
CSVWAADSGNTIYF
TGCAGCGTTTGGGCAGCAGACTCTGGAAACACCATATATTTT
>TRBV9|-|-|TRBJ2-1
CASSASLDHNEQFF
TGTGCCAGCAGCGCCTCACTAGACCACAATGAGCAGTTCTTC
>TRBV18|TRBD2|-|TRBJ2-1
CASTGLGLDEQFF
TGTGCCAGCACCGGACTAGGTTTGGATGAGCAGTTCTTC
>TRBV5-4|-|few|TRBJ2-7
CATTWGDEQYF
TGTGCCACCACCTGGGGCGACGAGCAGTACTTC
>TRBV6-1|TRBD1|few|TRBJ2-7
CASRPGQGSDEQYF
TGTGCCAGCAGACCGGGACAGGGCTCTGACGAGCAGTACTTC
>TRBV6-1|-|-|TRBJ2-5
CASGSHLQETQYF
TGTGCCAGCGGTTCACACCTCCAAGAGACCCAGTACTTC
>TRBV9|-|-|TRBJ1-2
CASSDTRTGFSPYGYTF
TGTGCCAGCAGCGATACCCGCACAGGGTTCTCCCCCTATGGCTACACCTTC
>TRBV2|TRBD2|-|TRBJ2-1
CASRRGGGLMSSYNEQFF
TGTGCCAGTCGCCGCGGCGGGGGGTTAATGAGCTCCTACAATGAGCAGTTCTTC
>TRBV30|-|once|TRBJ2-7
CAWSVSYRVYEQYF
TGTGCCTGGAGTGTGTCGTACAGGGTGTACGAGCAGTACTTC
>TRBV9|-|-|TRBJ1-4
CASSVSVATNEKLFF
TGTGCCAGCAGCGTATCTGTTGCAACTAATGAAAAACTGTTTTTT
>TRBV11-3|TRBD2|few|TRBJ2-1
CASSLAGTNPYNEQFF
TGTGCCAGCAGCTTAGCCGGGACTAACCCCTACAATGAGCAGTTCTTC
>TRBV5-1|-|-|TRBJ1-1
CASSSKGAGAFTEAFF
TGCGCCAGCAGCTCTAAAGGTGCGGGGGCCTTCACTGAAGCTTTCTTT